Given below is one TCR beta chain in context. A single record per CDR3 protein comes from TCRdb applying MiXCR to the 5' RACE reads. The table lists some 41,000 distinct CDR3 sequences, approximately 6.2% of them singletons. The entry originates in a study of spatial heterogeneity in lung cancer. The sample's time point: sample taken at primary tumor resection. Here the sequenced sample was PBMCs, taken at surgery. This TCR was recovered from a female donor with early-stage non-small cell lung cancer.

CDR3 DNA sequence: TGTGCCAGCAGCCCGCGGGGAGGGTATGAGCAGTTCTTC. Its protein is CASSPRGGYEQFF. The chain links TRBV7-3 to TRBJ2-1; 7 bases are a match to TRBD2. Germline V lookup: CDR1 SGHTA, CDR2 FQGTGA. This CDR3 has 13 amino acids. Unmatched junction bases numbered 6, after V lost 5 bases and J lost 8 bases.